Described below is a single T cell receptor (beta chain) sequence and its context. Its matching antigen is unknown. The data were taken from a study of T cells in Graves' hyperthyroidism and ophthalmopathy. General study results and limits: The model foresaw ophthalmopathy a median around 6 months prior to onset. Ophthalmopathy was distinguished from stable hyperthyroidism by 13 V-J signatures. Blood shared most expanded thyroid clonotypes above 0.001.

The V end lost 4 bases, the J end lost 4 bases, and 11 bases lay between the germline ends. Germline CDR1 is MGHDK and CDR2 is SYGVNS. CDR3 length: 14 residues. RNA transcripts were the template for amplifying TCR beta CDR3 regions. TCR CDR3 underwent first-round RT-PCR with the HTBI primer set. In TCRdb, the multiplex PCR reads were re-called with MiXCR into one record per CDR3 protein. The repertoire holds hundreds of thousands of distinct CDR3 sequences, with about 45% as singletons. This rearrangement joins TRBV25-1 to TRBJ1-5; tentatively, D is TRBD1 (5 bases). Sequenced material: peripheral blood or thyroid tissue (not recorded which). The TCR sequence derives from an adult man with Graves' disease, either hyperthyroidism or ophthalmopathy (not recorded which). DNA of the CDR3: TGTGCCAGCAGTGGGGGCTTAGGAAATCAGCCCCAGCATTTT. This translates into CASSGGLGNQPQHF. Using reference TRBV25-1 and TRBJ1-5 for the parts outside the CDR3, the full variable domain is EADIYQTPRYLVIGTGKKITLECSQTMGHDKMYWYQQDPGMELHLIHYSYGVNSTEKGDLSSESTVSRIRTEHFPLTLESARPSHTSQYLCASSGGLGNQPQHFGDGTRLSIL.